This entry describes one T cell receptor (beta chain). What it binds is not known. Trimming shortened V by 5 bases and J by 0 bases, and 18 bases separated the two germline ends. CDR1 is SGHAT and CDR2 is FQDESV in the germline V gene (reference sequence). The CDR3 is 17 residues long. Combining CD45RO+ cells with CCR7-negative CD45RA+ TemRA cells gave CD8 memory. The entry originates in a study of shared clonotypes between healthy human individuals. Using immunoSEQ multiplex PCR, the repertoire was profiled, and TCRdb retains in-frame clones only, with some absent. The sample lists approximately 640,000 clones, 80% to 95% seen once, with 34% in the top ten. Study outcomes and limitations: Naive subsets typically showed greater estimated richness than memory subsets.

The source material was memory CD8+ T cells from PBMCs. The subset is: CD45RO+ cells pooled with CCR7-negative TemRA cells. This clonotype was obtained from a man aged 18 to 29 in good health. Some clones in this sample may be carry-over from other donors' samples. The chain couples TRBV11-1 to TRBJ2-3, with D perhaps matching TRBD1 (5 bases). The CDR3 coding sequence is TGTGCCAGCAGCCGACCACCCAGGGCAACTAGCACAGATACGCAGTATTTT. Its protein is CASSRPPRATSTDTQYF.